Described below is a single TCR beta chain sequence and its context. Its matching antigen is unknown. These data originate in a study of lymphopenia after photon versus proton radiotherapy. General study points: Authors raise, but do not show, better survival with proton therapy. Oligoclonal CD8+ Temra expansion after nadir drove photon patients' diversity drop.

With 0 bases removed from V and 4 bases from J, the gap between germline ends came to 19 bases. CDR1 LNHNV and CDR2 YYDKDF come from the germline V gene (reference sequence). This CDR3 contains 18 residues. The data were produced by immunoSEQ multiplex PCR, yet TCRdb's version contains in-frame clones alone and is incomplete. The sample includes roughly 67,000 clones, about nine tenths of them seen just once. J is TRBJ1-5 and V is TRBV15; TRBD1 might be the D (5 bases). Source: peripheral blood, taken from a patient treated with photon-based radiotherapy. The receptor comes from a woman between 70 and 85 years old with pancreatic cancer. CDR3 coding DNA: TGTGCCACCAGCAGAGATCGTTCGGGGTGGTCAGGGAATCAGCCCCAGCATTTT. Amino acids: CATSRDRSGWSGNQPQHF.